This record covers a single T cell receptor (beta chain). The data originate from a study of blood T cell repertoires in COVID-19. The overall study: The United States, Italy and Spain provided the acute and convalescent COVID-19 samples.

The CDR3 spans 17 residues. Looked up from germline, CDR1 is KGHSH and CDR2 is LQKENI. V was pared by 2 bases and J by 3 bases, with 7 bases of the junction left unmatched. Measured with immunoSEQ multiplex PCR; TCRdb has only the in-frame clones, and not every one. The sample carries roughly 80,000 clones, over 75% recorded once. This sequence originates from a man older than 75 with acute or convalescent COVID-19. The chain couples TRBV18 to TRBJ1-1; 12 bases agree with TRBD1. Sequencing was carried out using peripheral blood. For the CDR3, the DNA is TGTGCCAGCTCACCAAGGGGACAGGGGGCTGGGTACACTGAAGCTTTCTTT. Translating gives CASSPRGQGAGYTEAFF.